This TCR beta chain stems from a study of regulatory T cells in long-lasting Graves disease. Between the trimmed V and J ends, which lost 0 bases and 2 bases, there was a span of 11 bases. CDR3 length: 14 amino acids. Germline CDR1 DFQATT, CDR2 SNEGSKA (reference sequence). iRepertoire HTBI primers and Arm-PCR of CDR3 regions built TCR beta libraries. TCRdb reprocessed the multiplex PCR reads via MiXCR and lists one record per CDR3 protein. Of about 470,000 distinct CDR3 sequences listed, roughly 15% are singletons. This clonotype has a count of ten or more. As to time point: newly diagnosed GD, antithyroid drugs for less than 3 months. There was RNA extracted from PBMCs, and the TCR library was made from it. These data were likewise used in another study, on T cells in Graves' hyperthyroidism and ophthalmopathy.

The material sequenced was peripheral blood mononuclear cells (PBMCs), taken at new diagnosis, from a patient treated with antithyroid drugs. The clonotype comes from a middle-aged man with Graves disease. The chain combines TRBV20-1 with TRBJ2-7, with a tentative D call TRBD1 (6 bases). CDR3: CSARDMGATYEQYF. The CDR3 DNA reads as TGCAGTGCTAGAGATATGGGGGCGACCTACGAGCAGTACTTC.